This record looks at one T cell receptor (beta chain) sequence and its context. Its antigen remains unknown. The record originates from a study of T cell responses to AZD1222 COVID-19 vaccine. Notes on the study in general: Dominant CD4 TCR responses targeted spike regions 160-218 and 743-854. Baseline antibody screening turned up just six or seven seropositive AZD1222 recipients. With two AZD1222 doses given, Spike-specific TCR breadth and depth both rose.

Trimming took off 2 bases at V and 2 bases at J, with 13 bases between the two ends. The CDR3 has 14 amino acids. The germline gives CDR1 GTSNPN, CDR2 SVGIG (reference sequence). Pooling covered second doses at about 4 or about 12 weeks. Only in-frame clones appear in the TCRdb table, and some are missing; sequencing was by immunoSEQ multiplex PCR. Among about 150,000 clones, roughly 90% were seen once, and the ten largest hold around 3.1%. The receptor was derived from an adult who received the AZD1222 COVID-19 vaccine. This chain uses TRBV30 with TRBJ2-7; D assignment may be TRBD1 or TRBD2 (5 bases each). This specimen was peripheral blood, taken 28 days after the second AZD1222 dose. The CDR3 DNA is TGTGCCTGGAGTAGGGGACCCCCGGCCTACGAGCAGTACTTC. It yields the protein CAWSRGPPAYEQYF.